A selection of T cell receptor beta chains follows, all from one sample in a study of T cell clones after liver transplantation. Data came from immunoSEQ multiplex PCR; TCRdb stores just in-frame clones and leaves some out. The repertoire holds 50,000 or so clones, with about 67% as singletons. Sequencing used CD4+ T cells from blood, obtained approximately 54 months after liver transplant. Source of these receptors: a human patient who received a liver transplant. The graft donor may have contributed some T cells. CDR3s include the opening cysteine and the closing phenylalanine or tryptophan. D genes are given only for firm matches. The size field is filled for only some rows; it gives once, few, many or a size class.

>TRBD2|TRBV7-9|-|TRBJ2-2|16
CASSPGLAGWTGELFF
TGTGCCAGCAGCCCAGGACTAGCGGGGTGGACCGGGGAGCTGTTTTTT
>-|TRBV10-3|-|TRBJ1-3|15
CAISDGESAGNTIYF
TGTGCCATCAGTGACGGGGAGTCAGCTGGAAACACCATATATTTT
>TRBD1|TRBV2|-|TRBJ1-1|16
CASSVPTGVMNTEAFF
TGTGCCAGCAGTGTACCCACAGGGGTGATGAACACTGAAGCTTTCTTT
>-|TRBV6-5|few|TRBJ1-4|14
CASSYGQSNEKLFF
TGTGCCAGCAGTTACGGGCAGTCTAATGAAAAACTGTTTTTT
>-|TRBV5-6|few|TRBJ1-2|13
CASSQLPGRGYTF
TGTGCCAGCAGCCAACTTCCAGGGCGTGGCTACACCTTC
>-|TRBV6-5|-|TRBJ1-2|14
CASTRKGSGYGYTF
TGTGCCAGCACTAGGAAAGGAAGCGGGTATGGCTACACCTTC
>-|TRBV7-2|-|TRBJ2-7|11
CASSLVEEQYF
TGTGCCAGCAGCTTAGTGGAAGAGCAGTACTTC
>TRBD1|TRBV6-5|-|TRBJ1-5|12
CATGQGDQPQHF
TGTGCCACCGGACAGGGCGACCAGCCCCAGCATTTT
>TRBD1|TRBV15|-|TRBJ2-1|15
CATSKDRGSYNEQFF
TGTGCCACCAGCAAAGACAGGGGCTCCTACAATGAGCAGTTCTTC
>TRBD1|TRBV5-7|few|TRBJ1-6|14
CASSLGQGNSPLHF
TGTGCCAGCAGCCTAGGACAGGGTAATTCACCCCTCCACTTT
>-|TRBV6-1|few|TRBJ1-6|11
CASSEEVLRHF
TGTGCCAGCAGTGAGGAGGTCCTACGCCACTTT
>TRBD2|TRBV6-5|-|TRBJ2-7|16
CASSLGTSGAFYEQYF
TGTGCCAGCAGTTTGGGGACTAGCGGAGCTTTCTACGAGCAGTACTTC